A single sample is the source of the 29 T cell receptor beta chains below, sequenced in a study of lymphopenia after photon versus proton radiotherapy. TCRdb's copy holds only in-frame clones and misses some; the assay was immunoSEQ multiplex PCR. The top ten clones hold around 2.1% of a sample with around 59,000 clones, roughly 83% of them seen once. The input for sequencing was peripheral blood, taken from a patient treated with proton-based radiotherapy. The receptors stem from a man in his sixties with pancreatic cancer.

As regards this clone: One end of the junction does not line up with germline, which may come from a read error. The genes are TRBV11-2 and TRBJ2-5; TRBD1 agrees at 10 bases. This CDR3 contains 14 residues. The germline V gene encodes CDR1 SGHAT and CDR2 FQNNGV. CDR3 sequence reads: CASSLDRGHETQYF. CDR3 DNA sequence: TGTGCCAGCAGCCTAGACAGGGGGCACGAGACCCAGTACTTC.

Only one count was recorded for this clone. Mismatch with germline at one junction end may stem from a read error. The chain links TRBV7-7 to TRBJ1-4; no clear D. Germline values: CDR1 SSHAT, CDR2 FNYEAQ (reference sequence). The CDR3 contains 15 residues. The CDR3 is CASSRGSSTNEKLFF. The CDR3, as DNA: TGTGCTAGCAGCCGAGGATCATCAACTAATGAAAAACTGTTTTTT.

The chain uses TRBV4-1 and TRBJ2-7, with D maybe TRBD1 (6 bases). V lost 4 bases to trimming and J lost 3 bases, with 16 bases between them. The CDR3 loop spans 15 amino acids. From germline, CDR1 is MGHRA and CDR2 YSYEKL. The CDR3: CASSLFQGSIYEQYF. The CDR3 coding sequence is TGCGCCAGCAGCCTCTTTCAGGGGTCTATCTACGAGCAGTACTTC.

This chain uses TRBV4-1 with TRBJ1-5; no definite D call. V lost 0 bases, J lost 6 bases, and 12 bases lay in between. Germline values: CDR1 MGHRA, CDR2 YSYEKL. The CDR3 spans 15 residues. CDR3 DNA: TGCGCCAGCAGCCAAGAAGGCCAGCGGGCTCAGCCCCAGCATTTT. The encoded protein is CASSQEGQRAQPQHF.

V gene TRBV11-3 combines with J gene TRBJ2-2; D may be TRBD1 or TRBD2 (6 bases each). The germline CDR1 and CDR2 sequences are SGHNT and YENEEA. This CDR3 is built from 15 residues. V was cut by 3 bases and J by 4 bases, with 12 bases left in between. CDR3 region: CASSLRGVSTGELFF. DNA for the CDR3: TGTGCCAGCAGCTTGAGGGGGGTGAGCACCGGGGAGCTGTTTTTT.

The CDR3 DNA reads TGCGCCAGCAGGCGTGACAGCACAGATACGCAGTATTTT. Residues: CASRRDSTDTQYF. The chain carries TRBV5-1 and TRBJ2-3; D uncertain. Between the trimmed V and J ends, which lost 5 bases and 0 bases, there was a span of 7 bases. From germline, CDR1 is SGHRS and CDR2 YFSETQ. This CDR3 comprises 13 residues.

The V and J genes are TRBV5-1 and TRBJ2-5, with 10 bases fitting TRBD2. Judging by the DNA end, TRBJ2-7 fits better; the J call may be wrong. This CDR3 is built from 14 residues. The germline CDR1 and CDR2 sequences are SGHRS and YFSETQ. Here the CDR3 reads CASSLGTSVAEQYF. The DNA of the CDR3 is TGCGCCAGCAGCCTTGGGACTAGCGTGGCCGAGCAGTACTTC.

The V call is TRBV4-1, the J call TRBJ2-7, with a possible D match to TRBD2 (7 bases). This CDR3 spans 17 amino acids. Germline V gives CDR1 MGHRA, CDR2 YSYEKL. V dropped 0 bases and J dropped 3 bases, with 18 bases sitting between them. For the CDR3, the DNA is TGCGCCAGCAGCCAAGAGGGAGGGGGGTTCAAAGGCTACGAGCAGTACTTC. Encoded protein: CASSQEGGGFKGYEQYF.

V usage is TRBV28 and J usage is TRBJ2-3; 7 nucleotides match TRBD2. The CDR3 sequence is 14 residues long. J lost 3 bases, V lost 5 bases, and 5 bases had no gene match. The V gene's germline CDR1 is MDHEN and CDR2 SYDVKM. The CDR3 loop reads CASSPIGRTDTQYF. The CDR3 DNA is TGTGCCAGCAGTCCCATCGGGAGGACAGATACGCAGTATTTT.

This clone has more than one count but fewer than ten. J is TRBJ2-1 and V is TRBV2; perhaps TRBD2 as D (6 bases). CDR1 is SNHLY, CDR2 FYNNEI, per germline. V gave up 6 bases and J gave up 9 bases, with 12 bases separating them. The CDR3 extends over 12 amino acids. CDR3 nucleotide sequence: TGTGCCAGCAGAGGGCGGGATCTTGAGCAGTTCTTC. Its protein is CASRGRDLEQFF.

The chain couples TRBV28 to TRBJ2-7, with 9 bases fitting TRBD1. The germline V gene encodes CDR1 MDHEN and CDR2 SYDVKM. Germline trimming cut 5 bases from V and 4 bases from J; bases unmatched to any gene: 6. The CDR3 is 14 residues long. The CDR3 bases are TGTGCCAGCAGTCCCGGGACAGGGATTTACGAGCAGTACTTC. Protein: CASSPGTGIYEQYF.

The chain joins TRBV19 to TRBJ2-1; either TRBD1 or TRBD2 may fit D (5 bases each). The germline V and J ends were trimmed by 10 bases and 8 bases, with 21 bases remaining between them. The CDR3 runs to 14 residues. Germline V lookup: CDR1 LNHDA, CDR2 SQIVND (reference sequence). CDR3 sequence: CATTSGGSLHEQFF. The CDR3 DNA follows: TGTGCCACCACCTCTGGGGGTTCTCTCCATGAGCAGTTCTTC. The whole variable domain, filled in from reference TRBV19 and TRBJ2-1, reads DGGITQSPKYLFRKEGQNVTLSCEQNLNHDAMYWYRQDPGQGLRLIYYSQIVNDFQKGDIAEGYSVSREKKESFPLTVTSAQKNPTAFYLCATTSGGSLHEQFFGPGTRLTVL.

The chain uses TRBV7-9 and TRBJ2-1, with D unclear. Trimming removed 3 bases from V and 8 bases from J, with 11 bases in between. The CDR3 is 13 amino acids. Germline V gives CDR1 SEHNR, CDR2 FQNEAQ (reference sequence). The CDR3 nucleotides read TGTGCCAGCAGCTTTTCCCAGCTGGATGAGCAGTTCTTC. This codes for CASSFSQLDEQFF.

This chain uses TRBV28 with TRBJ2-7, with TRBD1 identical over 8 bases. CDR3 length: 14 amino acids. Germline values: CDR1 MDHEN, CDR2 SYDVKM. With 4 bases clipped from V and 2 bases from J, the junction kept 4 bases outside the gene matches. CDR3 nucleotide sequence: TGTGCCAGCAGTTCAACAGGGGGGACCTACGAGCAGTACTTC. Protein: CASSSTGGTYEQYF.

The CDR3 region has the DNA TGCGCCAGCAGCCAAGAACTACGTAACTATGGCTACACCTTC. The encoded protein is CASSQELRNYGYTF. This chain connects TRBV4-1 to TRBJ1-2; D unclear. The CDR3 spans 14 residues. Trimming stripped 0 bases from V and 1 base from J, with 6 bases between. Germline V gene sequence: CDR1 MGHRA, CDR2 YSYEKL.

The DNA for the CDR3 is TGTGCCACCAGGGGGTTACAAGCTAACGAGCAGTACTTC. It yields the protein CATRGLQANEQYF. The chain employs TRBV6-5 and TRBJ2-7; 7 bases align to TRBD1. From germline, CDR1 is MNHEY and CDR2 SVGAGI. The junction had 11 bases not matched to a gene; V was cut back by 10 bases and J by 5 bases. This CDR3 is built from 13 residues.

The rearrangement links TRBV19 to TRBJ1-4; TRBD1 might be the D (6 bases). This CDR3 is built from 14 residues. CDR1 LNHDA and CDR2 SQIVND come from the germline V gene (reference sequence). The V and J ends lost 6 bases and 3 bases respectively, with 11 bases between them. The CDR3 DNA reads TGTGCCAGTAGCGGCGGGGGGCCTAATGAAAAACTGTTTTTT. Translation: CASSGGGPNEKLFF. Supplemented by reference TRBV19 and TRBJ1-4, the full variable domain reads DGGITQSPKYLFRKEGQNVTLSCEQNLNHDAMYWYRQDPGQGLRLIYYSQIVNDFQKGDIAEGYSVSREKKESFPLTVTSAQKNPTAFYLCASSGGGPNEKLFFGSGTQLSVL.

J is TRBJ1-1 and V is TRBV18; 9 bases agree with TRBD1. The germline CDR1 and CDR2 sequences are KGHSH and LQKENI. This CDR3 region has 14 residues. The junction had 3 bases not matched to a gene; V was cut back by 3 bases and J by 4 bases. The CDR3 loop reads CASSPSTGGTEAFF. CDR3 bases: TGTGCCAGCTCACCTTCGACAGGGGGCACTGAAGCTTTCTTT.

In DNA form, the CDR3 reads TGTGCCAGCAGTGAAGCGGAGGGGTGGTACTCAGATACGCAGTATTTT. Its protein is CASSEAEGWYSDTQYF. The chain uses TRBV2 and TRBJ2-3; D is perhaps TRBD2 (6 bases). The CDR3 has 16 amino acids. V gave up 0 bases and J gave up 4 bases, with 14 bases separating them. CDR1 and CDR2 (germline): SNHLY, FYNNEI.

This CDR3 reads CASSFGQGTYGYTF. Written as DNA, the CDR3 is TGTGCCAGCAGTTTCGGACAGGGGACCTATGGCTACACCTTC. The genes are TRBV5-4 and TRBJ1-2, with 9 bases fitting TRBD1. The V gene's germline CDR1 is SGHNT and CDR2 YYREEE (reference sequence). V gave up 5 bases and J gave up 4 bases; unmatched junction bases: 6. The CDR3 length is 14 residues.

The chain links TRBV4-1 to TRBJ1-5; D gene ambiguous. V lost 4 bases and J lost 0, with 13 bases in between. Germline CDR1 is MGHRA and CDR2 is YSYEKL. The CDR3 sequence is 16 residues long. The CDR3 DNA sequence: TGCGCCAGCAGCCTCCTCCCGGGTGGTAGCAATCAGCCCCAGCATTTT. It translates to CASSLLPGGSNQPQHF.

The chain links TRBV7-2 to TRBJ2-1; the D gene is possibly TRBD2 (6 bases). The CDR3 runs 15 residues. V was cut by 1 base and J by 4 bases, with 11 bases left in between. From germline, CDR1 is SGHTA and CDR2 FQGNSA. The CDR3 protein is CASSLVAVTYNEQFF. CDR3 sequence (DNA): TGTGCCAGCAGCTTAGTAGCGGTAACATACAATGAGCAGTTCTTC.

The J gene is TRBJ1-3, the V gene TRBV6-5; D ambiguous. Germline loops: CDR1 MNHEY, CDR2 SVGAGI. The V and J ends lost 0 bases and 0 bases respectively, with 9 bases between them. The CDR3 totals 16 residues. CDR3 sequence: CASSYSPAVSGNTIYF. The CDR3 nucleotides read TGTGCCAGCAGTTACTCCCCCGCGGTCTCTGGAAACACCATATATTTT.

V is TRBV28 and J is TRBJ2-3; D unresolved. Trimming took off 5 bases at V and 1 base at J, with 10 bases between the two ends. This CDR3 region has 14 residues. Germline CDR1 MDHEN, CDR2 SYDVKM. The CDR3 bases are TGTGCCAGCAGTATCGGACCGCGCACAGATACGCAGTATTTT. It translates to CASSIGPRTDTQYF.

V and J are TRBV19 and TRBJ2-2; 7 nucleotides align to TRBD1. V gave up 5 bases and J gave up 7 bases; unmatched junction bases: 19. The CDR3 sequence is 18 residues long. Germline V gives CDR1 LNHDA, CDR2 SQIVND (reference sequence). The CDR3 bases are TGTGCCAGTAGTGACCAAACAGGGGCCGCGAGTCCGTACGGGGAGCTGTTTTTT. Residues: CASSDQTGAASPYGELFF. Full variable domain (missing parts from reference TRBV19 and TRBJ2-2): DGGITQSPKYLFRKEGQNVTLSCEQNLNHDAMYWYRQDPGQGLRLIYYSQIVNDFQKGDIAEGYSVSREKKESFPLTVTSAQKNPTAFYLCASSDQTGAASPYGELFFGEGSRLTVL.

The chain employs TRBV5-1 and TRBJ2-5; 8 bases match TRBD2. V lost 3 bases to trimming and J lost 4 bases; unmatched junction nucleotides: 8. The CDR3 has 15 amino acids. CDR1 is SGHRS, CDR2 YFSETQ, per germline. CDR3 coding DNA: TGCGCCAGCAGCTCGTCCGGGACTAGGCGAGAGACCCAGTACTTC. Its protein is CASSSSGTRRETQYF.

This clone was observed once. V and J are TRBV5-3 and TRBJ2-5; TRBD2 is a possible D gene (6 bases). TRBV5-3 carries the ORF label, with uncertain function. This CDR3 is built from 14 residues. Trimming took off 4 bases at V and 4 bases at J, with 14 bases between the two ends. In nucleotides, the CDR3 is TGTGCCAGAAGCCCGGCGGGATGGGGAGAGACCCAGTACTTC. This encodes CARSPAGWGETQYF.

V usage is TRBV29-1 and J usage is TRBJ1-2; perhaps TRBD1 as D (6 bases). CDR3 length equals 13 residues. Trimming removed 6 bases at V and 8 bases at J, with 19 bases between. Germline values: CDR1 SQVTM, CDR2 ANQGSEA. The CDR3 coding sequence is TGCAGCGTCCCGACAGGTTTCACGGGAGGCTACACCTTC. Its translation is CSVPTGFTGGYTF.

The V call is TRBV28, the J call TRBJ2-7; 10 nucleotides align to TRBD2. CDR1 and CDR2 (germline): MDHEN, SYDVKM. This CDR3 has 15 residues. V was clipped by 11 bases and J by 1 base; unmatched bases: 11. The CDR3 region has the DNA TGTGCCTCATCACCAACTAGCGGGATATCCTACGAGCAGTACTTC. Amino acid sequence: CASSPTSGISYEQYF.